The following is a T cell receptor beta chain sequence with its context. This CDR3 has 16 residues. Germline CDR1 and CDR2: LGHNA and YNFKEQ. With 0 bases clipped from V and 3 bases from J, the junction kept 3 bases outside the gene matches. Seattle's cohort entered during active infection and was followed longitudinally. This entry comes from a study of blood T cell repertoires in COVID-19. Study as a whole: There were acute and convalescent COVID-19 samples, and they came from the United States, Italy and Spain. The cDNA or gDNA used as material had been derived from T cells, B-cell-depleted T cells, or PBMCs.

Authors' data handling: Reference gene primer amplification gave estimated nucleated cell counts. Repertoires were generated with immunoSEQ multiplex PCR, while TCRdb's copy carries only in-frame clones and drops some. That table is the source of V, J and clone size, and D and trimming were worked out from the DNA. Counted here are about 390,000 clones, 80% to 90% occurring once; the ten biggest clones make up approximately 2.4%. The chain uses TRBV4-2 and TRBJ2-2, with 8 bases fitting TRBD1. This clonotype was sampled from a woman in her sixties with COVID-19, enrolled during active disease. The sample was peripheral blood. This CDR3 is CASSQEVTGDTGELFF. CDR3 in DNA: TGTGCCAGCAGCCAAGAGGTGACAGGGGACACCGGGGAGCTGTTTTTT.